This is a list of T cell receptor beta chains from one sample in a study of cytomegalovirus exposure and HLA in healthy donors. Profiling relied on immunoSEQ multiplex PCR, and the TCRdb table lists in-frame clones only, not all of them. The data contain about 200,000 clones, more than 65% of them singletons. Sequencing was performed on PBMCs. The origin of the receptors is a man between 40 and 49 years old in good health and CMV-seropositive. Both conserved end residues are part of each CDR3. D genes are given only for firm matches. Size is omitted from some rows. Given values are once, few, many or a class for expanded clones.

TRBV10-3	TRBJ1-2	14	NA	TRBD1	TGTGCCATCAGTGGGGACAGGACTAACTATGGCTACACCTTC	CAISGDRTNYGYTF
TRBV7-9	TRBJ2-7	16	NA	TRBD2	TGTGCCAGCAGCTTAGAGACCAGAGGGCGGGAGGTCGAGCAGTACTTC	CASSLETRGREVEQYF
TRBV27	TRBJ2-1	14	NA	NA	TGTGCCAGCAGTTTATTTGACAGCAACAATGAGCAGTTCTTC	CASSLFDSNNEQFF
TRBV18	TRBJ1-4	15	few	TRBD1	TGTGCCAGCTCACCGTCCGGGACAGCAAATGAAAAACTGTTTTTT	CASSPSGTANEKLFF
TRBV5-1	TRBJ2-7	17	once	NA	TGCGCCAGCAGCTCCAATGTGGGCCAGCCTGGCTCCTACGAGCAGTACTTC	CASSSNVGQPGSYEQYF
TRBV5-1	TRBJ2-7	19	NA	TRBD1	TGCGCCAGCAGCCGCATCCGGCAGGGGGCTTCTAGTCAGGTCGGCGAGCAGTACTTC	CASSRIRQGASSQVGEQYF
TRBV25-1	TRBJ2-7	16	NA	TRBD1	TGTGCCAGCAGTGAGGGGGACAGGGGGCTCCCCTACGAGCAGTACTTC	CASSEGDRGLPYEQYF
TRBV7-8	TRBJ2-7	16	NA	NA	TGTGCCAGCAGCTTGGCTAGGGGTGGCAGGGGTCACGAGCAGTACTTC	CASSLARGGRGHEQYF
TRBV4-1	TRBJ2-2	14	NA	NA	TGCGCCAGCAGCCAAGGGGCAGGTACCGGGGAGCTGTTTTTT	CASSQGAGTGELFF
TRBV7-9	TRBJ1-5	15	once	NA	TGTGCCAGCAGCCCCAGTGGGGGGATTGGACAGCCCCAGCATTTT	CASSPSGGIGQPQHF
TRBV9	TRBJ2-2	16	NA	TRBD2	TGTGCCAGCAGCGTCGCCCAACTAGCGGTCACCGGGGAGCTGTTTTTT	CASSVAQLAVTGELFF
TRBV7-6	TRBJ1-1	15	NA	NA	TGTGCCAGCAGCCGAGGCGCAGGGTTGAACACTGAAGCTTTCTTT	CASSRGAGLNTEAFF
TRBV5-6	TRBJ2-5	19	NA	NA	TGTGCCAGCAGCTTTGAGTGGTTCCCGGACAGGGAGGGAAAAGAGACCCAGTACTTC	CASSFEWFPDREGKETQYF
TRBV19	TRBJ1-4	13	NA	NA	TGTGCCAGTAGTCTTGGGCCTAATGAAAAACTGTTTTTT	CASSLGPNEKLFF
TRBV6-5	TRBJ1-1	13	NA	NA	TGTGCCAGCAGTGTAGTAGGGGCAGGGGAAGCTTTCTTT	CASSVVGAGEAFF
TRBV2	TRBJ1-6	15	NA	NA	TGTGCCAGCCGCTCCGGGACACCAAATAATTCACCCCTCCACTTT	CASRSGTPNNSPLHF
TRBV27	TRBJ2-7	13	NA	TRBD2	TGTGCCAGCAGTTCCGGGACTACACGCATGCAGTACTTC	CASSSGTTRMQYF
TRBV18	TRBJ2-2	17	NA	NA	TGTGCCAGCTCACCCATACTGAGCGGAACCGGAGGGGGGGAGCTGTTTTTT	CASSPILSGTGGGELFF
TRBV4-1	TRBJ1-4	14	NA	TRBD1	TGTGCCAGCAGCCGCCGGACAGGGTCTGAAAAACTGTTTTTT	CASSRRTGSEKLFF
TRBV2	TRBJ1-1	15	few	TRBD1	TGTGCCAGCAGTGAGCTGGGACAGGGTGATACTGAAGCTTTCTTT	CASSELGQGDTEAFF
TRBV7-9	TRBJ1-1	14	NA	NA	TGTGCCAGCAGCTTAGCTCGGGGATGGGGTGAAGCTTTCTTT	CASSLARGWGEAFF
TRBV21-1	TRBJ2-3	15	once	NA	TGTGCCAGCAGCAAAACCCCAACTAGCACAGATACGCAGTATTTT	CASSKTPTSTDTQYF
TRBV5-1	TRBJ2-4	18	NA	NA	TGCGCCAGGCCACAGGGGCCTCCTCTTAGCGGAGCCAAAAACATTCAGTACTTC	CARPQGPPLSGAKNIQYF
TRBV7-3	TRBJ2-3	15	NA	TRBD2	TGTGCCAGCAGCCCTGAAGCGGGAGTCACAGATACGCAGTATTTT	CASSPEAGVTDTQYF
TRBV6-6	TRBJ1-1	16	once	NA	TGTGCCAGCAGCCCCGGGGGGGTCCGGGTGAACACTGAAGCTTTCTTT	CASSPGGVRVNTEAFF
TRBV5-1	TRBJ1-2	12	NA	NA	TGCGCCAGCAGCCAGAACAGGGTTGGCTACACCTTC	CASSQNRVGYTF
TRBV13	TRBJ2-7	13	NA	TRBD1	TGTGCCAGCAGTGAACAGGGGGTGGGTGAGCAGTACTTC	CASSEQGVGEQYF
TRBV9	TRBJ2-2	17	few	TRBD1	TGTGCCAGCAGCGTAGCTGCGGGACAGGGTTACACCGGGGAGCTGTTTTTT	CASSVAAGQGYTGELFF
TRBV7-9	TRBJ1-4	14	NA	TRBD1	TGTGCCAGCAACTACGGACAGGGTGATGAAAAACTGTTTTTT	CASNYGQGDEKLFF
TRBV27	TRBJ1-2	15	NA	NA	TGTGCCAGCAGCCCCTGGGAGGGTTCTGACTATGGCTACACCTTC	CASSPWEGSDYGYTF
TRBV27	TRBJ2-5	15	NA	TRBD1	TGTGCCAGCAGTTTTGTACAGGGGGCCCGTGAGACCCAGTACTTC	CASSFVQGARETQYF
TRBV4-1	TRBJ2-3	17	NA	NA	TGCGCCAGCAGCCAAGATCGGCTGACAGGTTACACAGATACGCAGTATTTT	CASSQDRLTGYTDTQYF
TRBV6-1	TRBJ1-6	15	NA	TRBD1	TGTGCCAGCAGTGACCGACAGGGTCAGAATTCACCCCTCCACTTT	CASSDRQGQNSPLHF
TRBV12-2	TRBJ2-5	16	NA	NA	TGTGCAAGTCGCTTATCGAATCAGGGGGCTTTAGAGACCCAGTACTTC	CASRLSNQGALETQYF
TRBV30	TRBJ1-6	13	NA	NA	TGTGCCTGGAGTGTAGGGGCAAATTCACCCCTCCACTTT	CAWSVGANSPLHF
TRBV4-1	TRBJ2-7	15	NA	NA	TGCGCCAGCAGCCAAACCGGGACACCAACCTACGAGCAGTACTTC	CASSQTGTPTYEQYF
TRBV28	TRBJ1-2	14	NA	TRBD1	TGTGCCATCACGCCGGGCAGGGGGCGTCGGGGCTACACCTTC	CAITPGRGRRGYTF